The clone carrying this TCR beta chain was detected only once. This sample was included in a study of monozygotic twins with cystic fibrosis. Germline values: CDR1 SGHTA, CDR2 FQGNSA. V dropped 5 bases and J dropped 4; count of bases not matched to a gene: 4. The CDR3 is 14 amino acids. Generated by immunoSEQ multiplex PCR, the TCRdb table keeps only in-frame clones and is missing some. Found here are some 10,000 clones, approximately 85% of them singletons; the top ten hold 0.45% to 0.55%. The chain is built from TRBV7-2 and TRBJ1-1; TRBD1 matches 10 bases. The sequenced sample was blood. The TCR was taken from a man aged 18 to 29 with cystic fibrosis. The CDR3 sequence is CASSPRTGGTEAFF. The CDR3 bases are TGTGCCAGCAGCCCCCGGACAGGGGGCACTGAAGCTTTCTTT.